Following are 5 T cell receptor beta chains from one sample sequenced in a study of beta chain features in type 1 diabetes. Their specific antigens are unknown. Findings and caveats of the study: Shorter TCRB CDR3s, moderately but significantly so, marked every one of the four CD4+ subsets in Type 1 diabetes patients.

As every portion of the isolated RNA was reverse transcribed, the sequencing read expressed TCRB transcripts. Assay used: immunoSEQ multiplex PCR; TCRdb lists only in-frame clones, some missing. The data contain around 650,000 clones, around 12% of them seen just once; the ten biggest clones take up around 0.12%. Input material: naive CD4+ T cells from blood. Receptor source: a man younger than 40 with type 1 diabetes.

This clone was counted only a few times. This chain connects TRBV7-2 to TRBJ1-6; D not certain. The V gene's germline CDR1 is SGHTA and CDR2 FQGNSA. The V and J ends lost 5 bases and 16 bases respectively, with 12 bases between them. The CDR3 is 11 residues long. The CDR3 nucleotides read TGTGCCAGCAGCGCTCAGAGGAAACTCCACTTT. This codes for CASSAQRKLHF.

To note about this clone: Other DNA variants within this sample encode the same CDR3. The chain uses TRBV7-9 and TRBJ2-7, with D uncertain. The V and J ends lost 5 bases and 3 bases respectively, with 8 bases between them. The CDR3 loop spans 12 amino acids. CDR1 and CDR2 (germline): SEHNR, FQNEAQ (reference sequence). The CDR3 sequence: CASSLDNYEQYF. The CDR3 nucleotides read TGTGCCAGCAGCCTCGACAACTACGAGCAGTACTTC. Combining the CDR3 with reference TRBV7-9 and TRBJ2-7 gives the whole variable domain DTGVSQNPRHKITKRGQNVTFRCDPISEHNRLYWYRQTLGQGPEFLTYFQNEAQLEKSRLLSDRFSAERPKGSFSTLEIQRTEQGDSAMYLCASSLDNYEQYFGPGTRLTVT.

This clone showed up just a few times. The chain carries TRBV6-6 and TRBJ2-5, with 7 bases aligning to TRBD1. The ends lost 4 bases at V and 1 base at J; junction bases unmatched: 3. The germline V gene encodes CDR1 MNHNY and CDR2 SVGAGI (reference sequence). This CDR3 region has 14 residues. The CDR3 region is CASSSDRVQETQYF. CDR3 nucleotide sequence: TGTGCCAGCAGTTCCGACAGGGTCCAAGAGACCCAGTACTTC.

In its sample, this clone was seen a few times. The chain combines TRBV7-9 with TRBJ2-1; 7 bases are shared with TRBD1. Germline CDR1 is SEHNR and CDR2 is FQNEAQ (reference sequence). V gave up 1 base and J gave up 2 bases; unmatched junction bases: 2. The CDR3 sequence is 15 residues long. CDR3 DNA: TGTGCCAGCAGCTTAGAGGGACAGACCTACAATGAGCAGTTCTTC. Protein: CASSLEGQTYNEQFF.

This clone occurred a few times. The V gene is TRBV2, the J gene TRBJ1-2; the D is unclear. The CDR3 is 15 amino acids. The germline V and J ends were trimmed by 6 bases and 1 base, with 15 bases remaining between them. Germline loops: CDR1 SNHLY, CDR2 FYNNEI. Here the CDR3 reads CASRKNREINYGYTF. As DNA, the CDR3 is TGTGCCAGCAGAAAAAACAGAGAGATTAACTATGGCTACACCTTC.